This T cell receptor beta chain was recorded in a study of blood T cell repertoires in COVID-19. Study-level information: The United States, Italy and Spain supplied acute and convalescent COVID-19 samples. T cells, B-cell-depleted T cells, or PBMCs provided the cDNA or gDNA that served as material.

Repertoires were generated with immunoSEQ multiplex PCR, while TCRdb's copy carries only in-frame clones and drops some. The sample includes 84,000 or so clones, about 82% of them seen just once. The V and J ends lost 3 bases and 3 bases, in that order; junction bases with no gene match: 19. The CDR3 contains 19 residues. This receptor was taken from a woman in her seventies with active or convalescent COVID-19. The chain is built from TRBV23-1 and TRBJ2-7; TRBD1 aligns across 8 bases. TRBV23-1 is an open reading frame, and its role is uncertain. The sample was peripheral blood. CDR3 bases: TGCGCCAGCAGTCATCGGAGGACAGGGCGTCCCCTCACATTCTACGAGCAGTACTTC. Its translation: CASSHRRTGRPLTFYEQYF.